This T cell receptor (beta chain) stems from a study of T cells in Graves' hyperthyroidism and ophthalmopathy. Authors of the study amplified TCR beta CDR3 regions from RNA transcripts. Carried out on the TCR CDR3, a first-round RT-PCR used the HTBI primer set. MiXCR, run by TCRdb on the multiplex PCR reads, gives a single entry per CDR3 protein. The sample comprises around 450,000 distinct CDR3 sequences, 12% to 15% of which are singletons, and about 5% rests with the top ten. Study-level findings and limits: Separating ophthalmopathy from stable hyperthyroidism was achieved by a 13 V-J model.

It was considered stable Graves' hyperthyroidism when ophthalmopathy did not progress within 18 months. For the diagnoses, clinical symptoms, serum thyroxine and TRAb, thyroid ultrasound and orbital computed tomography were used. Isolation of PBMCs was performed on 9.5 to 10 ml fresh peripheral blood. This clonotype was picked up a small number of times. Its specificity is unknown. V lost 10 bases and J 8 bases, leaving 11 bases between the germline ends. Germline V gene sequence: CDR1 MNHNS, CDR2 SASEGT. The CDR3 contains 11 residues. Sequencing input: blood. The rearrangement joins TRBV6-1 to TRBJ2-2; D ambiguous. This receptor was obtained from a woman under 30 with Graves' hyperthyroidism. CDR3 sequence: CATDRTGELFF. Here the CDR3 DNA reads TGTGCCACCGACCGAACAGGGGAGCTGTTTTTT.